Included here is one T cell receptor (beta chain) sequence, with context. Its specificity is unknown. The CDR3 is 16 residues long. Trimming pared 1 base from V and 9 bases from J, leaving 16 bases between. Germline CDR1 MNHNS, CDR2 SASEGT. The data were taken from a study of early T cells in non-severe SARS-CoV-2 infection. Study background: The input, bulk RNA from unsorted whole blood, was sequenced, and chains were unpaired. Study results and caveats: Private and CD4 specificities were missed by VDJdb matching, skewed to anti-spike CD8.

Individual cDNA molecules were tagged with unique molecular identifiers. TCRdb itself ran the 5' RACE reads through MiXCR, one entry per CDR3 protein. Of tens of thousands of distinct CDR3 sequences listed, about an eighth were seen once; the top ten hold 5% to 7%. The sequencing used whole blood, collected at baseline. V gene TRBV6-1 combines with J gene TRBJ1-6; D possibly corresponds to TRBD1 (6 bases). This sequence originates from an adult who was a healthcare worker with PCR-confirmed SARS-CoV-2 infection or an uninfected control (not recorded which). The CDR3 loop reads CASSEGRGFYGSPLHF. The CDR3 nucleotides read TGTGCCAGCAGTGAAGGGAGGGGGTTCTATGGTTCACCCCTCCACTTT.